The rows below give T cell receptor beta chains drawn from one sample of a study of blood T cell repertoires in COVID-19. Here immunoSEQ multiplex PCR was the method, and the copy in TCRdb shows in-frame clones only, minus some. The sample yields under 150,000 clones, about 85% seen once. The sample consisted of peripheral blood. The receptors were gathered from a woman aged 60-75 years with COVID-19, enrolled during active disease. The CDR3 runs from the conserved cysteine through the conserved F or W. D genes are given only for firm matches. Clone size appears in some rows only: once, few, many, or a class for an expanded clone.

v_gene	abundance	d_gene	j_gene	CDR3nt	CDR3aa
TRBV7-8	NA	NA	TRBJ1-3	TGTGCCAGCAGCTTATTAGGGGCTCAAAGCTCTGGAAACACCATATATTTT	CASSLLGAQSSGNTIYF
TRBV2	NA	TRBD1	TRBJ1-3	TGTGCCAGCAGTCTTGGACAGGGTATGGGAAACACCATATATTTT	CASSLGQGMGNTIYF
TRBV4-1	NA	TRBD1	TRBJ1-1	TGCGCCAGCAGCCCGTTACAGGGGGAAGACACTGAAGCTTTCTTT	CASSPLQGEDTEAFF
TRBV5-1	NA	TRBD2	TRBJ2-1	TGCGCCAGCAGCTTGGAGCGGGGGGTAATGAATGAGCAGTTCTTC	CASSLERGVMNEQFF
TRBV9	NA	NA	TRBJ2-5	TGTGCCAGCAGCGTAGATGCAGTAAGTCGGACCCAGTACTTC	CASSVDAVSRTQYF
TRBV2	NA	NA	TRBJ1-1	TGTGCCAGCAGTGAAGAAGGGGCGTACACTGAAGCTTTCTTT	CASSEEGAYTEAFF
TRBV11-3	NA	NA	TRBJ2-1	TGTGCCAGCAGCTTAGGAAGGGCAGGGGGGAATGAGCAGTTCTTC	CASSLGRAGGNEQFF
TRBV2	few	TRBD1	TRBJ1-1	TGTGCCAGCAGAGACAGGGACGTGAACACTGAAGCTTTCTTT	CASRDRDVNTEAFF
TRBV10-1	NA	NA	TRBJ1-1	TGCGCCAGCAGTGAGGGGGCCGGCACTGAAGCTTTCTTT	CASSEGAGTEAFF
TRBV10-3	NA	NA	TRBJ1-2	TGTGCCATCACCGGATCGGGGGGAGGGACTGATGGCTACACCTTC	CAITGSGGGTDGYTF
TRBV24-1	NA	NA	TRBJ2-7	TGTGCCACCAGACATCCGCGCGGGGCCTCCTACGAGCAGTACTTC	CATRHPRGASYEQYF
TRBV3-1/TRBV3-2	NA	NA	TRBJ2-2	TGTGCCAGCAGCCGATTAGATGCCGGGGAGCTGTTTTTT	CASSRLDAGELFF
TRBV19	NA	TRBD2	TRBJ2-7	TGTGCCAGTAGTAAGGGACTAGCGGGGTCCGTCTACGAGCAGTACTTC	CASSKGLAGSVYEQYF
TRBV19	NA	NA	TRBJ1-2	TGTGCCAGTACCATGGGGGGTATCGGCTATGGCTACACCTTC	CASTMGGIGYGYTF
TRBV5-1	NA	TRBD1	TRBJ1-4	TGCGCCAGCAGCTTGGGAGGGGGCAGTGAAAAACTGTTTTTT	CASSLGGGSEKLFF
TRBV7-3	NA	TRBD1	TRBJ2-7	TGTGCCAGCAGTCAAGGCCGACAGGGGTTCAACGAGCAGTACTTC	CASSQGRQGFNEQYF
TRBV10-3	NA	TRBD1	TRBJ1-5	TGTGCCATCAGTGAGTCCAATTCAGACAGGGCTGAGCCCCAGCATTTT	CAISESNSDRAEPQHF
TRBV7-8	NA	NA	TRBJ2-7	TGTGCCAGCAGTCCGTCTTCCTACGAGCAGTACTTC	CASSPSSYEQYF
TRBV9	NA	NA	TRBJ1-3	TGTGCCAGCAGCGTAGAAGGGGCTGGAAACACCATATATTTT	CASSVEGAGNTIYF